This TCR beta chain stems from a study of T cell responses to AZD1222 COVID-19 vaccine. The CDR3 is 15 residues long. V was cut by 8 bases and J by 3 bases, with 19 bases left in between. Germline V gene sequence: CDR1 LNHDA, CDR2 SQIVND (reference sequence). Turning to this clone: Its antigen is still unknown.

Overall study findings and caveats: Reports say nearly half of spike-specific TCRs go after unmutated variant regions.

Libraries were prepared by immunoSEQ multiplex PCR; TCRdb keeps only in-frame clonotypes and omits some of them. The repertoire has about 100,000 clones, roughly 91% of them found once; the top ten carry more than 1.5%. The sequencing used peripheral blood, collected on day 0 of AZD1222 vaccination. This receptor was identified in an adult in good health. The chain employs TRBV19 and TRBJ2-5; D gene unclear. CDR3: CASGWGGGNKETQYF. DNA for the CDR3: TGTGCCAGTGGGTGGGGTGGCGGAAATAAAGAGACCCAGTACTTC.